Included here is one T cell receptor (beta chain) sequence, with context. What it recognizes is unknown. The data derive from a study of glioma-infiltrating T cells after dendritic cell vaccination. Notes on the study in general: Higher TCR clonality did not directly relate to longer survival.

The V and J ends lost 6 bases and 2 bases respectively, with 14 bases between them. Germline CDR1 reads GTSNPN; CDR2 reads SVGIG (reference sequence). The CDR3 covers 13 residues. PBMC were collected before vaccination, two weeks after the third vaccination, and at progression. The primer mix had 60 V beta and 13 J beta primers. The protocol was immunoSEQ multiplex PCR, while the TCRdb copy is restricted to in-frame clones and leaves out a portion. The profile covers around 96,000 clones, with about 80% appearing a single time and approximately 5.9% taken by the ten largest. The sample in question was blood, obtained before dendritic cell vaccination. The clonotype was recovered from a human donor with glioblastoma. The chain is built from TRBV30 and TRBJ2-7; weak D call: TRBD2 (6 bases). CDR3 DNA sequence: TGTGCCTGTGAGGTTTCGGGAGCCTACGAGCAGTACTTC. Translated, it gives CACEVSGAYEQYF.